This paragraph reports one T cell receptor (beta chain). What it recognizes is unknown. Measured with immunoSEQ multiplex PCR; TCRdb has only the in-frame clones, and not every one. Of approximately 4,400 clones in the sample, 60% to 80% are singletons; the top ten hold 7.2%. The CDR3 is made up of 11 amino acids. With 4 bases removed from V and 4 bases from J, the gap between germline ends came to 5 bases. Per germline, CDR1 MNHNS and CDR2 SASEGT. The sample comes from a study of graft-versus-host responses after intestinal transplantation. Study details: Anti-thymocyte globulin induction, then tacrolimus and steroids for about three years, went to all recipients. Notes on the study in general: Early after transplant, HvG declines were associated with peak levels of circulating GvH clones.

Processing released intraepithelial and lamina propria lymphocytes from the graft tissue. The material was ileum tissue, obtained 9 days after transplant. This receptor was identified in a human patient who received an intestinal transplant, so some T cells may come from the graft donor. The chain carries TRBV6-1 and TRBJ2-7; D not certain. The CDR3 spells CASSALYEQYF. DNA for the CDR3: TGTGCCAGCAGTGCCCTTTACGAGCAGTACTTC.